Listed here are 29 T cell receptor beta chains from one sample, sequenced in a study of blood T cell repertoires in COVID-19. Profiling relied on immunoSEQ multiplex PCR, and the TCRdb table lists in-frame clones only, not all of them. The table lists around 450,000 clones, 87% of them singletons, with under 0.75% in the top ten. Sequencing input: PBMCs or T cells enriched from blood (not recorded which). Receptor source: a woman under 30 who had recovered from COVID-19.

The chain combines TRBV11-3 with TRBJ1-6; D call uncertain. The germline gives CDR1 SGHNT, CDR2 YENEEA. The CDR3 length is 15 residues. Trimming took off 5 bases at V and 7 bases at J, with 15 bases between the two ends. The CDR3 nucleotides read TGTGCCAGCAGCCCTCGCGGGAAAGGGAATTCACCCCTCCACTTT. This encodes CASSPRGKGNSPLHF. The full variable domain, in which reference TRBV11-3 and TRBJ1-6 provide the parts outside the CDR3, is EAGVVQSPRYKIIEKKQPVAFWCNPISGHNTLYWYLQNLGQGPELLIRYENEEAVDDSQLPKDRFSAERLKGVDSTLKIQPAELGDSAVYLCASSPRGKGNSPLHFGNGTRLTVT.

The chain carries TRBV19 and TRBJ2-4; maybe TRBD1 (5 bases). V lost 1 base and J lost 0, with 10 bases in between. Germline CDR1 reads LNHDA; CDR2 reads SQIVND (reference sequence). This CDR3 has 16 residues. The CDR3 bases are TGTGCCAGTAGTATAGGCGGCAGGGTAGCCAAAAACATTCAGTACTTC. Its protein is CASSIGGRVAKNIQYF.

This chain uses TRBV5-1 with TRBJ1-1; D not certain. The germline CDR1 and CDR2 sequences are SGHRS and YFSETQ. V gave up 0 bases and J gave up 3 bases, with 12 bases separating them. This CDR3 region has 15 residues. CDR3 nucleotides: TGCGCCAGCAGCTTGGGGCCCCGGAGTTACACTGAAGCTTTCTTT. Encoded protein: CASSLGPRSYTEAFF. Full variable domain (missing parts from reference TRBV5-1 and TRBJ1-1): KAGVTQTPRYLIKTRGQQVTLSCSPISGHRSVSWYQQTPGQGLQFLFEYFSETQRNKGNFPGRFSGRQFSNSRSEMNVSTLELGDSALYLCASSLGPRSYTEAFFGQGTRLTVV.

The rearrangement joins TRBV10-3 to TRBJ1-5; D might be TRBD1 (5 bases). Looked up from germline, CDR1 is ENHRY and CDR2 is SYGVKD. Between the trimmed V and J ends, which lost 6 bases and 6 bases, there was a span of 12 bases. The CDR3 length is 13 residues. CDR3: CAISEQGSQPQHF. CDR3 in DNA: TGTGCCATCAGCGAGCAGGGAAGTCAGCCCCAGCATTTT.

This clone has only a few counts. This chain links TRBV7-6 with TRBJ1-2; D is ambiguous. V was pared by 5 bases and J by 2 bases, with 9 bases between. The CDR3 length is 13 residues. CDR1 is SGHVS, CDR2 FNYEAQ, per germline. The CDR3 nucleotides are TGTGCCAGCAGCCTTTCTCCCAACTATGGCTACACCTTC. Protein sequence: CASSLSPNYGYTF. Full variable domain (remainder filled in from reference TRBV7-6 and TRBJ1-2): GAGVSQSPRYKVTKRGQDVALRCDPISGHVSLYWYRQALGQGPEFLTYFNYEAQQDKSGLPNDRFSAERPEGSISTLTIQRTEQRDSAMYRCASSLSPNYGYTFGSGTRLTVV.

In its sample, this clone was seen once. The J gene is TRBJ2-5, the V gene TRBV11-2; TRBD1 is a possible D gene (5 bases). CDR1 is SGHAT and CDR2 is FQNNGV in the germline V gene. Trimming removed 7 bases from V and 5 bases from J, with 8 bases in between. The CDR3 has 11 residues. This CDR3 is CASTYRETQYF. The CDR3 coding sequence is TGTGCCAGCACTTACAGGGAGACCCAGTACTTC.

The CDR3 reads CASSQEGTAPYNEQFF. For the CDR3, the DNA is TGTGCCAGCAGCCAAGAAGGCACAGCCCCATACAATGAGCAGTTCTTC. This rearrangement joins TRBV3-1 (or the pseudogene TRBV3-2) to TRBJ2-1; D gene uncertain. Between the trimmed V and J ends, which lost 0 bases and 4 bases, there was a span of 13 bases. The length of the CDR3 is 16 residues. Germline-derived CDR1 and CDR2 are LGHDT and YNNKEL (reference sequence).

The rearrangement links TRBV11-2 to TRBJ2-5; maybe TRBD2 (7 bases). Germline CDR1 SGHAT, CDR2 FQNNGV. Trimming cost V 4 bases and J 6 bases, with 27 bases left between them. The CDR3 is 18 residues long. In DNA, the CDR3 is TGTGCCAGCAGCTCTAACCTCCGAAGGGGGGGCAGTGCTAAGACCCAGTACTTC. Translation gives CASSSNLRRGGSAKTQYF.

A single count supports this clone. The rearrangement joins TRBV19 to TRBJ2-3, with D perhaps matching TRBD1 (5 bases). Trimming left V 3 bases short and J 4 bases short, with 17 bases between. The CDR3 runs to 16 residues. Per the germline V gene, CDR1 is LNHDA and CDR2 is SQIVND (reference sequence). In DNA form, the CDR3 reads TGTGCCAGTAGTATGGAAACCGAAGGGGATGCAGATACGCAGTATTTT. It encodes CASSMETEGDADTQYF.

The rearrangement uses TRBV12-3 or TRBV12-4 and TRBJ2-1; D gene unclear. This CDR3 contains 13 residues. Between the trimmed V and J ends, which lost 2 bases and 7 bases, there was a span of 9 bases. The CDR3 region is CASSLTALNEQFF. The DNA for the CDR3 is TGTGCCAGCAGTTTAACAGCCCTAAATGAGCAGTTCTTC.

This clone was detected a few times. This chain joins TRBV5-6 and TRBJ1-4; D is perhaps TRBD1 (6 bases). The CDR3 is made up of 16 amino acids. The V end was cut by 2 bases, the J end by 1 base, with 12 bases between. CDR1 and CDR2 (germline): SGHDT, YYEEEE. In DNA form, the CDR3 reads TGTGCCAGCAGCTTATTTAAACAGGGAACTAATGAAAAACTGTTTTTT. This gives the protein CASSLFKQGTNEKLFF.

CDR3 amino acids: CASSINGPAGNQPQHF. The CDR3 DNA is TGTGCCAGTAGTATAAATGGCCCTGCAGGCAATCAGCCCCAGCATTTT. V and J are TRBV19 and TRBJ1-5, with D unresolved. Germline CDR1 LNHDA, CDR2 SQIVND (reference sequence). Trimming took off 2 bases at V and 2 bases at J, with 13 bases between the two ends. The CDR3 consists of 16 residues.

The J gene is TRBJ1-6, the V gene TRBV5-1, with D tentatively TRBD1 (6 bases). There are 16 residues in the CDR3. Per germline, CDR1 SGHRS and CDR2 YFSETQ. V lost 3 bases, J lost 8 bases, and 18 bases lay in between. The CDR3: CASSWSPGETDSPLHF. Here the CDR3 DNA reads TGCGCCAGCAGCTGGAGCCCAGGGGAAACCGATTCACCCCTCCACTTT.

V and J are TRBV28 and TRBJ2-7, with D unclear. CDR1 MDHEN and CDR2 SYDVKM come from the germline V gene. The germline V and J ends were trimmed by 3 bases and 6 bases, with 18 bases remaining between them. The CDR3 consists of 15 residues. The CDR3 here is CASSFRSPLPGEQYF. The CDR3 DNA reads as TGTGCCAGCAGTTTTAGGTCCCCCCTCCCGGGCGAGCAGTACTTC.

Here the CDR3 DNA reads TGTGCCTGGAGTGACGGACAGGGGTGGGGTCAGCCCCAGCATTTT. This gives the protein CAWSDGQGWGQPQHF. V gene TRBV30 combines with J gene TRBJ1-5, with TRBD1 identical over 9 bases. The junction had 7 bases not matched to a gene; V was cut back by 1 base and J by 6 bases. The CDR3 has 15 amino acids. The V gene's germline CDR1 is GTSNPN and CDR2 SVGIG (reference sequence).

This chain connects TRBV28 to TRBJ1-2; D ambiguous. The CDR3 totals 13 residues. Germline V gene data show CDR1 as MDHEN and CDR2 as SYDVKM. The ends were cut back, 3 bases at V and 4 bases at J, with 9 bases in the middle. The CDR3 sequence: CASSLLAIYGYTF. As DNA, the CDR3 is TGTGCCAGCAGTTTGTTAGCTATCTATGGCTACACCTTC.

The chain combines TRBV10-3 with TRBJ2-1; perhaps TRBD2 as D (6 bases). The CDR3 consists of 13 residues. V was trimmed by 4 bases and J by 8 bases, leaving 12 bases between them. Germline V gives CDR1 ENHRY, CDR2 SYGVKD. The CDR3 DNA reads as TGTGCCATCAGTGTAGGAGGGGTCTATGAGCAGTTCTTC. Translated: CAISVGGVYEQFF.

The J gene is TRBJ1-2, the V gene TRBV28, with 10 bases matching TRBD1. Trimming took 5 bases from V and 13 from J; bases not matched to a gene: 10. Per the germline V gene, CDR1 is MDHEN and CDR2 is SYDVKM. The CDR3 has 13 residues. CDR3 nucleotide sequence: TGTGCCAGCAGTATGCCCGACAGGGGGCTGGTCACCTTC. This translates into CASSMPDRGLVTF.

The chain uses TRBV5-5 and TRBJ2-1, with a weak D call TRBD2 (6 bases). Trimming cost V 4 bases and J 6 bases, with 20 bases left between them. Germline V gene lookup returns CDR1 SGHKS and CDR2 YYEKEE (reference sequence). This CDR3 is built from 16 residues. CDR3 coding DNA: TGTGCCAGCAGCCGGGGAATTAGCGGAGGATTCAATGAGCAGTTCTTC. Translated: CASSRGISGGFNEQFF.

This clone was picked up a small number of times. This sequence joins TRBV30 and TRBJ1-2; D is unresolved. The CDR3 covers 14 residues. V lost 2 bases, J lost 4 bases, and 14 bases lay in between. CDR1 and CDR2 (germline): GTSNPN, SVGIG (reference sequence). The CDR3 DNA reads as TGTGCCTGGAGTTACTTTGACCGACTCTATGGCTACACCTTC. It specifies CAWSYFDRLYGYTF.

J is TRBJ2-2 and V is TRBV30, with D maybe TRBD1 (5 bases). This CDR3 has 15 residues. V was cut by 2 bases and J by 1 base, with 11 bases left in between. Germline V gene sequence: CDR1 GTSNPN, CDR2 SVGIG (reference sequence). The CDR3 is CAWSLKGRNTGELFF. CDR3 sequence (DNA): TGTGCCTGGAGTTTGAAGGGGCGGAACACCGGGGAGCTGTTTTTT.

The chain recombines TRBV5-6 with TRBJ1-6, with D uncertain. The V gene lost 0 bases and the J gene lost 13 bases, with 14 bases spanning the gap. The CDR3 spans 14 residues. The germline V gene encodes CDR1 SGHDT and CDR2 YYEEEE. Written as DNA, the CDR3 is TGTGCCAGCAGCTTGGCAGGAGGATTTCCCCCCCTCCACTTT. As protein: CASSLAGGFPPLHF.

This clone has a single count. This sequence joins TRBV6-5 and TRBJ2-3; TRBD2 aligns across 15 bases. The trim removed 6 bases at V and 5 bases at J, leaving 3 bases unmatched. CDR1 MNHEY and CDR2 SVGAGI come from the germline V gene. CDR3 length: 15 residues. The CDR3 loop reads CASSRGLAGGDTQYF. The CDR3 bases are TGTGCCAGCAGCCGGGGACTAGCGGGGGGAGATACGCAGTATTTT.

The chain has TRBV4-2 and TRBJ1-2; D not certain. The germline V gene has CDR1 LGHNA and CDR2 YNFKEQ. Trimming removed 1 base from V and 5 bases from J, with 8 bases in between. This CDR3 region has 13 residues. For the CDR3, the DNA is TGTGCCAGCAGCCAAGCCTCGTTTTATGGCTACACCTTC. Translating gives CASSQASFYGYTF.

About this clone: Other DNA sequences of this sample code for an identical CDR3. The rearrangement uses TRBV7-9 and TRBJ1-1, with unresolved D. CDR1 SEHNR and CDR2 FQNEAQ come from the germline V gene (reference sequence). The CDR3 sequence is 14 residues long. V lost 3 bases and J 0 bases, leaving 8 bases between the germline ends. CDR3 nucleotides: TGTGCCAGCAGCTTGGGAGGGTTGAACACTGAAGCTTTCTTT. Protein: CASSLGGLNTEAFF.

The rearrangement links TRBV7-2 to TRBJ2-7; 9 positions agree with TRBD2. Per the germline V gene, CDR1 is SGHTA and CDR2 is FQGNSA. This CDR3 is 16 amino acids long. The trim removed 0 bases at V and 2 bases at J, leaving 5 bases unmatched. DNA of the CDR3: TGTGCCAGCAGCTTAGCGCGGGGGGGGCTTGCCTACGAGCAGTACTTC. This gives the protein CASSLARGGLAYEQYF.

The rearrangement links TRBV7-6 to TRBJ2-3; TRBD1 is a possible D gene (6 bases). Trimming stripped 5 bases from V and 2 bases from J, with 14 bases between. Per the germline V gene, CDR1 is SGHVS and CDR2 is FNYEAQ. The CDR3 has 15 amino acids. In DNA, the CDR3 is TGTGCCAGCAGCCTTTTGACAGGATCCACAGATACGCAGTATTTT. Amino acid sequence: CASSLLTGSTDTQYF.

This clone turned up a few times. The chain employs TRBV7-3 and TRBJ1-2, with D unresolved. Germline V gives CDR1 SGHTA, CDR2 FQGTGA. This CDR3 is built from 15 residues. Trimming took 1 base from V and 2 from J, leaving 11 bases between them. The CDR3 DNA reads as TGTGCCAGCAGCTTAAGCTCACAGACAAACTATGGCTACACCTTC. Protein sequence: CASSLSSQTNYGYTF.

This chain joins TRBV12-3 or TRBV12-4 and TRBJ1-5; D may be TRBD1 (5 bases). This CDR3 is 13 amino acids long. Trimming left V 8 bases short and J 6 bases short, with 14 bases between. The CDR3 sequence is CASSSWGIQPQHF. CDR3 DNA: TGTGCCAGCTCCTCGTGGGGCATTCAGCCCCAGCATTTT.